Listed here are 2 T cell receptor beta chains from one sample, sequenced in a study of T cell repertoires in cytomegalovirus infection. Antigen specificity for these receptors is unknown. TCRdb reprocessed the reads with MiXCR, giving one entry per CDR3 protein. The top ten hold over 12% of the sample, which has about 920,000 distinct CDR3 sequences, less than 35% seen once. The specimen comprised cultured CD8+ T cells from PBMCs, sampled from culture after CMV antigen stimulation. The source is a human donor in good health (CMV status not recorded). Some clones in this sample may be carry-over from other donors' samples.

This clonotype was picked up one time. The chain couples TRBV6-5 to TRBJ1-1; D gene unclear. Germline-derived CDR1 and CDR2 are MNHEY and SVGAGI. The CDR3 loop spans 12 amino acids. The V gene lost 11 bases and the J gene lost 5 bases, with 15 bases spanning the gap. CDR3 in DNA: TGTGCCGTCCGCGATGGGAGGACTGAAGCTTTCTTT. Translated: CAVRDGRTEAFF.

The rearrangement joins TRBV27 to TRBJ2-1; no firm D call. The CDR3 is made up of 11 amino acids. The germline V gene has CDR1 MNHEY and CDR2 SMNVEV (reference sequence). V shed 5 bases and J shed 5 bases, with 4 bases lying between them. This CDR3 reads CASSIHNEQFF. DNA for the CDR3: TGTGCCAGCAGTATACACAATGAGCAGTTCTTC.